Following are 15 T cell receptor beta chains from one sample sequenced in a study of regulatory T cells in long-lasting Graves disease. HTBI primers from iRepertoire and Arm-PCR of CDR3 regions yielded the TCR beta libraries. TCRdb analysed the multiplex PCR reads with MiXCR anew, one entry per CDR3 protein. This sample has some 450,000 distinct CDR3 sequences; about 16% occur once, and the top ten carry 9.5% to 12%. Time point described: newly diagnosed GD, antithyroid drugs for less than 3 months. PBMCs were the source of the RNA used for TCR sequencing. This sample was also put to use in a study of T cells in Graves' hyperthyroidism and ophthalmopathy.

The starting material was peripheral blood mononuclear cells (PBMCs), obtained at new diagnosis, from a patient treated with antithyroid drugs. These TCRs come from a woman under 40 with Graves disease.

This clonotype was recorded many times. The rearrangement links TRBV6-1 to TRBJ2-7; TRBD1 matches 7 bases. With 7 bases clipped from V and 0 bases from J, the junction kept 9 bases outside the gene matches. CDR1 is MNHNS, CDR2 SASEGT, per germline. The CDR3 loop spans 15 amino acids. The CDR3 DNA sequence: TGTGCCAGCACCCGGACAGGCCACCCCTCCTACGAGCAGTACTTC. Its translation: CASTRTGHPSYEQYF.

At least ten counts were recorded for this clonotype. The rearrangement joins TRBV28 to TRBJ2-7, with 7 bases that match TRBD2. In germline, CDR1 is MDHEN, CDR2 SYDVKM. The CDR3 runs to 12 residues. Germline trimming cut 7 bases from V and 2 bases from J; bases unmatched to any gene: 2. The CDR3 nucleotides are TGTGCCAGCAAAAGCGGGGCCTACGAGCAGTACTTC. It specifies CASKSGAYEQYF.

This clonotype was counted only a few times. The chain combines TRBV6-1 with TRBJ2-7; D may be TRBD1 (6 bases). CDR1 MNHNS and CDR2 SASEGT come from the germline V gene. V shed 6 bases and J shed 0 bases, with 9 bases lying between them. This CDR3 is built from 13 residues. CDR3 loop: CASRVDSSYEQYF. CDR3 DNA sequence: TGTGCCAGCAGAGTGGACAGCTCCTACGAGCAGTACTTC.

This clonotype appeared once. This may come from a read error, since a much larger clone is one base off. The chain has TRBV6-1 and TRBJ2-1, with D hard to call. This CDR3 spans 15 amino acids. Germline-derived CDR1 and CDR2 are MNHNS and SASEGT. Deletions cut 5 bases from V and 11 bases from J, with 22 bases between. CDR3 sequence: CASSWSRPGQDKQFF. The CDR3 DNA follows: TGTGCCAGCAGTTGGTCTCGCCCCGGGCAGGATAAGCAGTTCTTC.

V gene TRBV20-1 combines with J gene TRBJ2-3; 10 nucleotides line up with TRBD2. This CDR3 spans 15 amino acids. CDR1 and CDR2 (germline): DFQATT, SNEGSKA (reference sequence). Trimming removed 0 bases from V and 1 base from J; junction bases left unmatched: 1. CDR3 sequence (DNA): TGCAGTGCTAGAGACGGGACTAGCGGCACAGATACGCAGTATTTT. This sequence encodes CSARDGTSGTDTQYF.

Points on this clonotype: This may be a read error, as it is one base from a much larger clone. V gene TRBV5-5 combines with J gene TRBJ2-1; perhaps D is TRBD1 or TRBD2 (6 bases each). The CDR3 extends over 14 amino acids. CDR1 and CDR2 from the germline V gene are SGHKS and YYEKEE (reference sequence). The DNA of the CDR3 is TGTGCCAGCAGCTTGGAGTGGGGGGCGCGTGAGCAGCTCTTC. This encodes CASSLEWGAREQLF.

This clonotype was recorded many times. The chain uses TRBV6-1 and TRBJ1-6; no clear D. Trimming shortened V by 3 bases and J by 6 bases, and 15 bases separated the two germline ends. Germline V lookup: CDR1 MNHNS, CDR2 SASEGT. The CDR3 totals 16 residues. As DNA, the CDR3 is TGTGCCAGCAGTGAGACGAGGGCGTCCGGTAATTCACCCCTCCACTTT. Amino acids: CASSETRASGNSPLHF.

In its sample, this clonotype was seen many times. V and J are TRBV10-3 and TRBJ2-1, with 9 bases aligning to TRBD2. Germline CDR1 and CDR2: ENHRY and SYGVKD. The length of the CDR3 is 14 residues. J gave up 5 bases and V 7 bases, and 6 bases lay outside the gene matches. CDR3 loop: CAINQGLANNEQFF. DNA for the CDR3: TGTGCCATCAATCAGGGACTAGCAAACAATGAGCAGTTCTTC.

The V call is TRBV11-2, the J call TRBJ1-1; D gene ambiguous. The V end was cut by 2 bases, the J end by 4 bases, with 17 bases between. The germline V gene has CDR1 SGHAT and CDR2 FQNNGV. The CDR3 extends over 16 amino acids. This CDR3 reads CASSLKFGVRVTEAFF. The CDR3 DNA follows: TGTGCCAGCAGCTTAAAGTTCGGGGTTCGGGTCACTGAAGCTTTCTTT.

The sample holds many counts of this clonotype. The chain joins TRBV2 to TRBJ2-3; either TRBD1 or TRBD2 may fit D (5 bases each). The germline V and J ends were trimmed by 1 base and 2 bases, with 10 bases remaining between them. Germline-derived CDR1 and CDR2 are SNHLY and FYNNEI. The length of the CDR3 is 15 residues. CDR3 sequence (DNA): TGTGCCAGCAGTGAAGAGGAAGGGACCACAGATACGCAGTATTTT. It translates to CASSEEEGTTDTQYF. Together with reference TRBV2 and TRBJ2-3, the CDR3 gives the full variable domain: EPEVTQTPSHQVTQMGQEVILRCVPISNHLYFYWYRQILGQKVEFLVSFYNNEISEKSEIFDDQFSVERPDGSNFTLKIRSTKLEDSAMYFCASSEEEGTTDTQYFGPGTRLTVL.

This clonotype was counted ten times or more. This chain connects TRBV3-1 to TRBJ2-1; 8 bases are shared with TRBD2. V gave up 2 bases and J gave up 10 bases; unmatched junction bases: 4. The germline gives CDR1 LGHDT, CDR2 YNNKEL (reference sequence). The CDR3 spans 13 residues. CDR3 loop: CASSQNPSGEQFF. The DNA for the CDR3 is TGTGCCAGCAGCCAAAACCCTAGCGGGGAGCAGTTCTTC.

V gene TRBV10-1 combines with J gene TRBJ2-1, with 8 nucleotides matching TRBD2. The germline V gene has CDR1 WNHNN and CDR2 SYGVQD (reference sequence). CDR3 length: 16 amino acids. V gave up 0 bases and J gave up 4 bases; unmatched junction bases: 5. CDR3: CASSESTSGLYNEQFF. The CDR3, as DNA: TGCGCCAGCAGTGAGTCAACTAGCGGCCTTTACAATGAGCAGTTCTTC.

This clonotype has a handful of counts. This chain links TRBV3-1 with TRBJ2-3, with TRBD2 matching over 8 bases. Germline CDR1 LGHDT, CDR2 YNNKEL (reference sequence). The CDR3 length is 18 residues. V was clipped by 0 bases and J by 6 bases; unmatched bases: 14. CDR3 DNA sequence: TGTGCCAGCAGCCAAGAATGGAGCGGGAGAGGGAATACGGATACGCAGTATTTT. Protein sequence: CASSQEWSGRGNTDTQYF.

This clonotype was seen repeatedly, ten times or more. The V gene is TRBV30, the J gene TRBJ2-7; perhaps TRBD2 as D (7 bases). V was clipped by 4 bases and J by 6 bases, with 19 bases between them. Germline V gene data show CDR1 as GTSNPN and CDR2 as SVGIG (reference sequence). The CDR3 length is 14 residues. The CDR3 loop reads CAWTTGGLAGEQYF. As DNA, the CDR3 is TGTGCCTGGACCACCGGGGGGCTAGCTGGCGAGCAGTACTTC.

This clonotype was seen at least ten times. This chain connects TRBV12-3 or TRBV12-4 to TRBJ2-4; D is undetermined. V was cut by 1 base and J by 7 bases, with 11 bases left in between. CDR3 length: 14 residues. The CDR3 sequence: CASSLGAGANIQYF. DNA for the CDR3: TGTGCCAGCAGTTTAGGAGCAGGCGCCAACATTCAGTACTTC.